These 29 T cell receptor beta chains were sequenced from one sample in a study of blood T cell repertoires in COVID-19. The method was immunoSEQ multiplex PCR; TCRdb's version includes in-frame clones alone and lacks a portion of them. The data hold almost 300,000 clones, with nearly 90% observed a single time. Sequenced input: peripheral blood. These receptors all come from a woman aged 30 to 39 with COVID-19, enrolled during active disease.

This chain uses TRBV20-1 with TRBJ2-7; unclear D gene. Per the germline V gene, CDR1 is DFQATT and CDR2 is SNEGSKA (reference sequence). Trimming pared 0 bases from V and 4 bases from J, leaving 4 bases between. The CDR3 contains 11 residues. CDR3: CSARERYEQYF. The DNA of the CDR3 is TGCAGTGCTAGAGAGCGGTACGAGCAGTACTTC.

This clone was found many times. The V and J genes are TRBV27 and TRBJ1-2; 7 nucleotides match TRBD1. This CDR3 is 17 amino acids long. Germline V gene data show CDR1 as MNHEY and CDR2 as SMNVEV (reference sequence). Trimming removed 7 bases from V and 0 bases from J; junction bases left unmatched: 14. The chain's CDR3 is CASKIRGQTQANYGYTF. CDR3 DNA sequence: TGTGCCAGCAAAATCCGGGGACAGACCCAAGCTAACTATGGCTACACCTTC.

The rearrangement links TRBV30 to TRBJ1-6; tentatively, D is TRBD1 (5 bases). With 1 base removed from V and 9 bases from J, the gap between germline ends came to 13 bases. The CDR3 has 14 amino acids. Germline CDR1 is GTSNPN and CDR2 is SVGIG (reference sequence). CDR3: CAWSAIGVSSPLHF. Here the CDR3 DNA reads TGTGCCTGGAGTGCGATAGGGGTGAGTTCACCCCTCCACTTT.

This sequence joins TRBV27 and TRBJ1-1, with a weak D call TRBD1 (5 bases). The germline V and J ends were trimmed by 6 bases and 1 base, with 18 bases remaining between them. This CDR3 has 16 residues. In germline, CDR1 is MNHEY, CDR2 SMNVEV (reference sequence). CDR3 DNA sequence: TGTGCCAGCAGGCCGACCTTCACGGGGGAGAACACTGAAGCTTTCTTT. Protein product: CASRPTFTGENTEAFF.

J is TRBJ2-4 and V is TRBV10-2; D may be TRBD1 (5 bases). Germline assignment: CDR1 WSHSY and CDR2 SAAADI. There are 14 residues in the CDR3. Trimming removed 6 bases from V and 3 bases from J, with 12 bases in between. The DNA of the CDR3 is TGCGCCAGCAGAGGGGCAGGTATCAAAAACATTCAGTACTTC. This codes for CASRGAGIKNIQYF.

V usage is TRBV5-6 and J usage is TRBJ2-1, with TRBD1 matching over 10 bases. Unmatched junction bases numbered 6, after V lost 3 bases and J lost 3 bases. Germline lookup yields CDR1 SGHDT and CDR2 YYEEEE. CDR3 size: 16 residues. This CDR3 is CASSYRQGAVYNEQFF. CDR3 nucleotide sequence: TGTGCCAGCAGCTATAGACAGGGGGCGGTCTACAATGAGCAGTTCTTC.

The chain employs TRBV7-9 and TRBJ1-1; 7 nucleotides align to TRBD1. The V gene end was trimmed by 6 bases and the J gene end by 4 bases; junction bases not matched to a gene: 11. Per germline, CDR1 SEHNR and CDR2 FQNEAQ (reference sequence). This CDR3 comprises 15 residues. CDR3: CASRIQGTHSTEAFF. CDR3 bases: TGTGCCAGCAGAATACAGGGGACTCACAGCACTGAAGCTTTCTTT. Complete variable domain (other parts from reference TRBV7-9 and TRBJ1-1): DTGVSQNPRHKITKRGQNVTFRCDPISEHNRLYWYRQTLGQGPEFLTYFQNEAQLEKSRLLSDRFSAERPKGSFSTLEIQRTEQGDSAMYLCASRIQGTHSTEAFFGQGTRLTVV.

The J gene is TRBJ2-1, the V gene TRBV24-1; TRBD1 matches at 11 bases. Germline V gene sequence: CDR1 KGHDR, CDR2 SFDVKD. The trim removed 3 bases at V and 10 bases at J, leaving 7 bases unmatched. This CDR3 comprises 15 residues. The CDR3 region has the DNA TGTGCCACCAGTGATCCAAGGGACAGGGGGTTGGAGCAGTTCTTC. Translating gives CATSDPRDRGLEQFF.

V is TRBV13 and J is TRBJ2-7; TRBD1 aligns across 8 bases. The CDR3 length is 15 residues. Germline CDR1 is PRHDT and CDR2 is FYEKMQ (reference sequence). The V and J ends lost 5 bases and 4 bases, in that order; junction bases with no gene match: 10. CDR3 nucleotide sequence: TGTGCCAGCAGCCCGAGCCCAGGGGGCGGTTACGAGCAGTACTTC. Protein sequence: CASSPSPGGGYEQYF.

The J gene is TRBJ1-2, the V gene TRBV19, with 9 bases lining up with TRBD1. The germline CDR1 and CDR2 sequences are LNHDA and SQIVND (reference sequence). Trimming cost V 5 bases and J 2 bases; bases outside gene matches: 6. The CDR3 consists of 15 residues. CDR3 sequence (DNA): TGTGCCAGTAGTGCCCCCGGACAGGGGAACTATGGCTACACCTTC. Translated, it gives CASSAPGQGNYGYTF.

The rearrangement links TRBV5-4 to TRBJ2-3, with TRBD2 matching 7 bases. The germline V gene encodes CDR1 SGHNT and CDR2 YYREEE (reference sequence). V shed 4 bases and J 6 bases; nucleotides not matched to a gene: 11. CDR3 length: 15 residues. This chain's CDR3 is CASSKTSQEQDTQYF. The CDR3 region has the DNA TGTGCCAGCAGCAAGACTAGCCAGGAACAGGATACGCAGTATTTT.

V is TRBV11-2 and J is TRBJ2-1; D ambiguous. V was clipped by 7 bases and J by 1 base, with 11 bases between them. CDR3 length: 14 residues. Germline CDR1 and CDR2: SGHAT and FQNNGV. The CDR3 region has the DNA TGTGCCAGCATGCCTAGGAAGTCCTACAATGAGCAGTTCTTC. Protein product: CASMPRKSYNEQFF.

This chain uses TRBV18 with TRBJ2-5; D unresolved. Trimming removed 3 bases from V and 5 bases from J, with 7 bases in between. The CDR3 extends over 12 amino acids. Germline values: CDR1 KGHSH, CDR2 LQKENI. The CDR3 bases are TGTGCCAGCTCACCCGTCGGGGAGACCCAGTACTTC. It specifies CASSPVGETQYF.

The rearrangement joins TRBV4-2 to TRBJ2-3; possibly TRBD2 for D (6 bases). This CDR3 has 16 residues. Trimming removed 0 bases at V and 1 base at J, with 11 bases between. Per the germline V gene, CDR1 is LGHNA and CDR2 is YNFKEQ. The CDR3 loop is CASSQDGGFGTDTQYF. The DNA for the CDR3 is TGTGCCAGCAGCCAAGATGGGGGGTTCGGCACAGATACGCAGTATTTT.

V gene TRBV7-9 combines with J gene TRBJ1-5, with 8 positions matching TRBD1. Trimming took 5 bases from V and 4 from J; bases not matched to a gene: 7. The CDR3 contains 15 residues. CDR1 SEHNR and CDR2 FQNEAQ come from the germline V gene (reference sequence). CDR3 sequence (DNA): TGTGCCAGCAGCCCGACGACAGGGGATAATCAGCCCCAGCATTTT. This codes for CASSPTTGDNQPQHF.

This rearrangement joins TRBV6-5 to TRBJ1-2, with 8 bases lining up with TRBD1. V shed 6 bases, J shed 8 bases, and the junction held 8 bases outside the gene matches. This CDR3 has 13 residues. The germline V gene encodes CDR1 MNHEY and CDR2 SVGAGI. This CDR3 reads CASRQGGLGGYTF. CDR3 coding DNA: TGTGCCAGCAGACAGGGGGGTTTAGGGGGCTACACCTTC.

This chain joins TRBV4-1 and TRBJ2-2; tentative D call: TRBD1 (6 bases). Germline loops: CDR1 MGHRA, CDR2 YSYEKL. The V and J ends lost 3 bases and 2 bases respectively, with 10 bases between them. The CDR3 length is 15 residues. CDR3: CASSQRRGNTGELFF. CDR3 DNA: TGCGCCAGCAGCCAGCGCAGGGGCAACACCGGGGAGCTGTTTTTT.

This chain joins TRBV5-8 and TRBJ1-5; D is ambiguous. Germline CDR1 is SGHTS and CDR2 is YDEGEE. Trimming took 0 bases from V and 0 from J, leaving 7 bases between them. The CDR3 length is 15 residues. The CDR3 region is CASSLAGYSNQPQHF. The CDR3 region has the DNA TGTGCCAGCAGCTTGGCCGGTTATAGCAATCAGCCCCAGCATTTT. The whole variable domain, remainder taken from reference TRBV5-8 and TRBJ1-5, is EAGVTQSPTHLIKTRGQQATLRCSPISGHTSVYWYQQALGLGLQFLLWYDEGEERNRGNFPPRFSGRQFPNYSSELNVNALELEDSALYLCASSLAGYSNQPQHFGDGTRLSIL.

The V gene is TRBV5-1, the J gene TRBJ2-2; 7 bases map to TRBD1. The CDR3 consists of 16 residues. Germline trimming cut 3 bases from V and 3 bases from J; bases unmatched to any gene: 8. Germline loops: CDR1 SGHRS, CDR2 YFSETQ. This CDR3 reads CASSYGQATYTGELFF. CDR3 nucleotide sequence: TGCGCCAGCAGCTACGGACAGGCGACATACACCGGGGAGCTGTTTTTT.

This rearrangement joins TRBV6-5 to TRBJ2-3; D unresolved. Trimming took 6 bases from V and 0 from J, leaving 7 bases between them. The germline V gene has CDR1 MNHEY and CDR2 SVGAGI. This CDR3 has 13 residues. The CDR3 nucleotides are TGTGCCAGCAGGGGCCTTAGCACAGATACGCAGTATTTT. It is translated as CASRGLSTDTQYF.

The chain is built from TRBV7-9 and TRBJ1-1; no clear D. Trimming cost V 5 bases and J 1 base, with 5 bases left between them. Germline assignment: CDR1 SEHNR and CDR2 FQNEAQ (reference sequence). The CDR3 has 12 residues. CDR3 protein: CASSIKNTEAFF. In DNA, the CDR3 is TGTGCCAGCAGCATAAAGAACACTGAAGCTTTCTTT.

The rearrangement uses TRBV29-1 and TRBJ1-4; weak D call: TRBD1 (5 bases). This CDR3 spans 14 amino acids. The germline V gene has CDR1 SQVTM and CDR2 ANQGSEA. Deletions cut 5 bases from V and 3 bases from J, with 13 bases between. CDR3 coding DNA: TGCAGCGTTCAGGGTCCCGCAGCTAATGAAAAACTGTTTTTT. Translating it yields CSVQGPAANEKLFF. Combining the CDR3 with reference TRBV29-1 and TRBJ1-4 gives the whole variable domain SAVISQKPSRDICQRGTSLTIQCQVDSQVTMMFWYRQQPGQSLTLIATANQGSEATYESGFVIDKFPISRPNLTFSTLTVSNMSPEDSSIYLCSVQGPAANEKLFFGSGTQLSVL.

The chain carries TRBV28 and TRBJ1-3; 7 nucleotides match TRBD1. The V segment lost 8 bases and the J segment 4 bases; nucleotides outside the gene matches: 8. The germline CDR1 and CDR2 sequences are MDHEN and SYDVKM. CDR3 length: 14 residues. The CDR3 region has the DNA TGTGCCAGCCTCACCACAGGGGTAGGAAACACCATATATTTT. Protein: CASLTTGVGNTIYF. Full variable domain (rest looked up from reference TRBV28 and TRBJ1-3): DVKVTQSSRYLVKRTGEKVFLECVQDMDHENMFWYRQDPGLGLRLIYFSYDVKMKEKGDIPEGYSVSREKKERFSLILESASTNQTSMYLCASLTTGVGNTIYFGEGSWLTVV.

V usage is TRBV2 and J usage is TRBJ1-6; D is undetermined. Trimming shortened V by 11 bases and J by 8 bases, and 16 bases separated the two germline ends. Germline V gene data show CDR1 as SNHLY and CDR2 as FYNNEI. The CDR3 runs 13 residues. CDR3 protein: CAGRPGFDSPLHF. In DNA form, the CDR3 reads TGTGCCGGCCGCCCGGGGTTCGATTCACCCCTCCACTTT.

The J gene is TRBJ2-3, the V gene TRBV24-1; TRBD2 matches 12 bases. Trimming removed 2 bases from V and 1 base from J; junction bases left unmatched: 3. Looked up from germline, CDR1 is KGHDR and CDR2 is SFDVKD. The CDR3 consists of 17 residues. The DNA for the CDR3 is TGTGCCACCAGTGATTGCGGACTAGCGGGATGCACAGATACGCAGTATTTT. The encoded protein is CATSDCGLAGCTDTQYF.

This chain links TRBV19 with TRBJ2-1, with 7 bases lining up with TRBD2. This CDR3 contains 16 residues. With V trimmed by 5 bases and J by 4 bases, 11 bases remained unmatched. Germline values: CDR1 LNHDA, CDR2 SQIVND (reference sequence). CDR3 nucleotide sequence: TGTGCCAGTAGTGGGGAAAGCGGGACGCTTTACAATGAGCAGTTCTTC. Translation: CASSGESGTLYNEQFF.

V is TRBV19 and J is TRBJ1-5; D not resolved. Trimming cost V 0 bases and J 0 bases, with 15 bases left between them. CDR3 length equals 18 residues. Per the germline V gene, CDR1 is LNHDA and CDR2 is SQIVND (reference sequence). CDR3 region: CASSIDGGGSYSNQPQHF. As DNA, the CDR3 is TGTGCCAGTAGTATAGATGGCGGAGGGAGCTATAGCAATCAGCCCCAGCATTTT.

Worth noting for this clone: A read error is possible here, since a much larger clone lies one base away. The chain is built from TRBV12-3 or TRBV12-4 and TRBJ2-5; D not certain. The germline V and J ends were trimmed by 4 bases and 3 bases, with 6 bases remaining between them. This CDR3 is built from 12 residues. The CDR3 loop reads CASSWREETQYF. The CDR3 bases are TGTGCCAGCAGTTGGAGAGAAGAGACCCAGTACTTC.

The chain combines TRBV27 with TRBJ1-5; D possibly corresponds to TRBD1 (5 bases). CDR1 is MNHEY and CDR2 is SMNVEV in the germline V gene (reference sequence). The CDR3 covers 14 residues. Trimming left V 7 bases short and J 6 bases short, with 16 bases between. The CDR3, as DNA: TGTGCCAGCAACCCCGCCGGGGGTAGTCAGCCCCAGCATTTT. Its protein is CASNPAGGSQPQHF.